A single TCR beta chain is shown here with its context. Antigen unknown. Some clones are missing from TCRdb's copy, which holds only in-frame ones; the method was immunoSEQ multiplex PCR. The profile covers approximately 94,000 clones, with around 97% appearing a single time and around 0.03% taken by the ten largest. The data were taken from a study of siplizumab effects on memory and regulatory T cells. Overall study findings and caveats: Proliferating CD4+ or CD8+ clones, roughly 75-95% of them, lacked an assignable naive or memory phenotype. Only a minor fraction of alloreactive clones mapped to unstimulated subsets.

V gave up 0 bases and J gave up 2 bases, with 10 bases separating them. Per the germline V gene, CDR1 is SGHRS and CDR2 is YFSETQ. This CDR3 has 15 amino acids. The sequenced sample was naive CD4+ T cells sorted from blood. The V call is TRBV5-1, the J call TRBJ2-3; D gene ambiguous. This clonotype originated in a human donor in good health. In DNA, the CDR3 is TGCGCCAGCAGCTTGGTGTCCCGGAACACAGATACGCAGTATTTT. Its protein product is CASSLVSRNTDTQYF.